This T cell receptor (beta chain) was sequenced in a study of blood T cell repertoires in COVID-19. Libraries were prepared by immunoSEQ multiplex PCR; TCRdb keeps only in-frame clonotypes and omits some of them. This table holds under 150,000 clones, roughly 79% found once. Sequenced input: peripheral blood. The TCR comes from a human donor with acute or convalescent COVID-19. The donor label of this sample is uncertain.

The CDR3 DNA is TGTGCCAGCAGCCCCCCTCATGGGGGGAGCTCCTACAATGAGCAGTTCTTC. Translation: CASSPPHGGSSYNEQFF. The V call is TRBV9, the J call TRBJ2-1; a possible D gene is TRBD2 (6 bases). The CDR3 consists of 17 residues. Trimming took 4 bases from V and 0 from J, leaving 17 bases between them. Germline CDR1 SGDLS, CDR2 YYNGEE.